This T cell receptor (beta chain) stems from a study of OX40 agonist ivuxolimab in advanced cancers. A note on the overall study: Ivuxolimab, which targeted the costimulatory receptor OX40 (CD134), was an agonistic, fully human IgG2 monoclonal antibody. Intravenous ivuxolimab was administered to patients every 2 weeks at six dose levels: 0.01, 0.1, 0.3, 1.5, 3 and 10 mg/kg. Of the 50 or so patients in dose escalation, some 19 had hepatocellular carcinoma, about 15 had melanoma, 9 had renal cell carcinoma and 9 had head and neck cancer. A male proportion of around 83% and a mean age of 60 years, ranging from about 20 to 79, were recorded for the dose-escalation cohort. Patients were allowed to have had prior anti-PD-1, anti-PD-L1 or anti-CTLA-4 therapy, and around two fifths of the dose-escalation patients had been treated with checkpoint inhibitors. Three dose-escalation patients achieved partial responses, one with hepatocellular carcinoma and two with cutaneous melanoma. The point of sequencing TCRbeta in the periphery was to test whether ivuxolimab changed TCR sequence diversity and drove clonal T-cell expansion. The paper describes the monotherapy dose-escalation part (N of about 52 patients) of the phase I trial of ivuxolimab. Overall study outcomes, separate from this receptor: Clonal expansion of both CD4+ and CD8+ blood T cells was observed from baseline to week 6 at doses 0.1 to 3.0 mg/kg. Which antigens the clonally expanded peripheral T cells were specific for was not determined. On average, CD8+ T cells showed more expanded clones than CD4+ T cells after ivuxolimab. In partial responders in the 0.1-3.0 mg/kg groups, normalized peripheral clonal expansion was found to be among the lowest, especially among CD8+ T cells. Low levels of normalized T-cell clonal expansion were also seen in some patients who did not respond.

As to this clone: Its cognate antigen has yet to be identified. Base quality data are lacking; no much larger clone is found one base away.

Genomic DNA was extracted from sorted cells for sequencing of the TCRbeta CDR3 region. The immunoSEQ Assay was used for sequencing of TCRbeta CDR3 regions. TCRdb mirrors the immuneACCESS table, restricted to in-frame sequences. Some clones are absent from its copies; in checked studies, under half trace to an unresolved V gene, and the reason for the others is unknown. Recorded for this sample are 55,000 to 80,000 clones; about nine tenths of them occurred a single time. Together, the top ten hold more than 2.5% of the sample. The trial excluded patients who had a history of autoimmune disease or were on systemic immunosuppression. Peripheral blood for TCR sequencing was collected from all dose cohorts at baseline, on cycle 4 day 1, and on cycle 7 day 1. The samples were drawn from a first-in-human, open-label, multicenter phase I dose-escalation trial of ivuxolimab. Adults with locally advanced or metastatic head and neck squamous cell, hepatocellular, melanoma or renal cell carcinoma were enrolled in the trial. Before TCR sequencing, CD4+ and CD8+ T cells were separately sorted from peripheral blood.

The germline V gene encodes CDR1 SGHTA and CDR2 FQGNSA. The CDR3 has 15 amino acids, counting the end cysteine and phenylalanine. Only CDR3 DNA remains: 45 bases, in frame from the first base. The germline ends are 13 bases apart after V is trimmed by 4 bases and J by 0 bases. The sample here was CD4+ or CD8+ T cells sorted from blood, taken in a trial of the OX40 agonist ivuxolimab. The chain joins TRBV7-2 to TRBJ2-7, with no reliable assignment of the D segment. The origin of this receptor is an adult with an advanced solid tumor such as melanoma, head and neck, liver or kidney cancer. The DNA is TGTGCCAGCAGCTGGGATGGAAAGAGCTCCTACGAGCAGTACTTC. Its translation is CASSWDGKSSYEQYF.